A single sample is the source of the 23 T cell receptor beta chains below, sequenced in a study of blood T cell repertoires in COVID-19. Using immunoSEQ multiplex PCR, the repertoire was profiled, and TCRdb retains in-frame clones only, with some absent. The sample lists about 220,000 clones, 85% to 90% seen once, with over 12% in the top ten. Material: PBMCs or T cells enriched from blood (not recorded which). The receptors were gathered from a woman in her fifties or sixties with acute COVID-19.

Here the CDR3 DNA reads TGTGCCAGAAGCTTAGCTAGCGAAGGTCCCCCGAGCTCCTACGAGCAGTACTTC. Translating gives CARSLASEGPPSSYEQYF. The V and J genes are TRBV5-3 and TRBJ2-7, with D maybe TRBD2 (6 bases). TRBV5-3 carries the ORF label, with uncertain function. The CDR3 loop spans 18 amino acids. V was clipped by 2 bases and J by 0 bases, with 21 bases between them.

This rearrangement joins TRBV5-1 to TRBJ2-5, with 9 bases matching TRBD1. The CDR3 runs to 15 residues. The V gene end was trimmed by 4 bases and the J gene end by 4 bases; junction bases not matched to a gene: 8. Per the germline V gene, CDR1 is SGHRS and CDR2 is YFSETQ. The CDR3 nucleotides read TGCGCCAGCAGCGGACGGGACAGGGAGAGAGAGACCCAGTACTTC. It is translated as CASSGRDRERETQYF.

The genes are TRBV11-2 and TRBJ2-7; the D is unclear. The V and J ends lost 2 bases and 5 bases respectively, with 10 bases between them. This CDR3 has 13 amino acids. The germline V gene encodes CDR1 SGHAT and CDR2 FQNNGV. CDR3 in amino acids: CASSLSDIHEQYF. In DNA, the CDR3 is TGTGCCAGCAGCTTAAGTGACATACACGAGCAGTACTTC.

The chain employs TRBV5-6 and TRBJ1-2; 7 nucleotides agree with TRBD1. The CDR3 has 12 residues. V was clipped by 3 bases and J by 5 bases; unmatched bases: 1. The germline CDR1 and CDR2 sequences are SGHDT and YYEEEE. The CDR3 sequence: CASSSRGYGYTF. CDR3 sequence (DNA): TGTGCCAGCAGCTCCAGGGGGTATGGCTACACCTTC. Full variable domain (outside the CDR3, taken from reference TRBV5-6 and TRBJ1-2): DAGVTQSPTHLIKTRGQQVTLRCSPKSGHDTVSWYQQALGQGPQFIFQYYEEEERQRGNFPDRFSGHQFPNYSSELNVNALLLGDSALYLCASSSRGYGYTFGSGTRLTVV.

This chain uses TRBV7-8 with TRBJ2-3; D gene ambiguous. CDR1 SGHVS and CDR2 FQNEAQ come from the germline V gene. With 4 bases removed from V and 3 bases from J, the gap between germline ends came to 11 bases. The CDR3 is 14 amino acids. The CDR3 loop is CASSSAGETDTQYF. The CDR3 region has the DNA TGTGCCAGCAGCTCCGCCGGAGAAACAGATACGCAGTATTTT.

V gene TRBV6-5 combines with J gene TRBJ2-2, with D unclear. Trimming removed 2 bases from V and 6 bases from J, with 4 bases in between. The length of the CDR3 is 12 residues. From germline, CDR1 is MNHEY and CDR2 SVGAGI. CDR3 nucleotides: TGTGCCAGCAGTTACGGGCCCGGGGAGCTGTTTTTT. Translating it yields CASSYGPGELFF.

V usage is TRBV7-2 and J usage is TRBJ2-5, with 14 bases that match TRBD2. This CDR3 has 18 amino acids. CDR1 SGHTA and CDR2 FQGNSA come from the germline V gene. The V gene end was trimmed by 2 bases and the J gene end by 5 bases; junction bases not matched to a gene: 10. The CDR3: CASSLYSGLAGAGETQYF. The CDR3 nucleotides are TGTGCCAGCAGCTTATATTCGGGACTAGCGGGAGCGGGCGAGACCCAGTACTTC.

The V gene is TRBV9, the J gene TRBJ2-7; D perhaps matches TRBD2 (5 bases). CDR3 length: 14 residues. V lost 4 bases and J lost 3, with 14 bases in between. Germline CDR1 reads SGDLS; CDR2 reads YYNGEE. DNA of the CDR3: TGTGCCAGCAGCCGGAGCGGAAGCTACTACGAGCAGTACTTC. It encodes CASSRSGSYYEQYF.

V gene TRBV6-5 combines with J gene TRBJ2-1; D uncertain. The CDR3 has 16 amino acids. CDR1 is MNHEY, CDR2 SVGAGI, per germline. Trimming took off 2 bases at V and 0 bases at J, with 11 bases between the two ends. The CDR3 sequence is CASSYLIVSSYNEQFF. The CDR3 bases are TGTGCCAGCAGTTACCTCATCGTGAGCTCCTACAATGAGCAGTTCTTC.

This rearrangement joins TRBV18 to TRBJ2-7; D not certain. Germline V gene data show CDR1 as KGHSH and CDR2 as LQKENI. This CDR3 spans 13 amino acids. Trimming stripped 4 bases from V and 0 bases from J, with 7 bases between. For the CDR3, the DNA is TGTGCCAGCTCACTCGCGAGCTCCTACGAGCAGTACTTC. Translating it yields CASSLASSYEQYF.

V and J are TRBV7-2 and TRBJ1-5, with 7 positions matching TRBD1. CDR3 length: 15 residues. J gave up 4 bases and V 1 base, and 4 bases lay outside the gene matches. The germline V gene encodes CDR1 SGHTA and CDR2 FQGNSA. The CDR3 DNA reads TGTGCCAGCAGCTTAGGAGCGGACAGGAATCAGCCCCAGCATTTT. Its translation is CASSLGADRNQPQHF.

A few counts support this clone. The chain couples TRBV5-5 to TRBJ2-5; D call uncertain. V was clipped by 2 bases and J by 0 bases, with 11 bases between them. The length of the CDR3 is 15 residues. The germline CDR1 and CDR2 sequences are SGHKS and YYEKEE (reference sequence). CDR3 DNA: TGTGCCAGCAGCTTTTTCAGTTGGTACCAAGAGACCCAGTACTTC. Amino acid sequence: CASSFFSWYQETQYF.

A single count supports this clone. This chain's CDR3 is CASSYYYEAFF. For the CDR3, the DNA is TGTGCCAGCAGTTACTATTATGAAGCTTTCTTT. The chain is built from TRBV6-5 and TRBJ1-1; D is ambiguous. Germline CDR1 reads MNHEY; CDR2 reads SVGAGI. The CDR3 sequence is 11 residues long. The ends were cut back, 1 base at V and 7 bases at J, with 4 bases in the middle.

The chain employs TRBV7-9 and TRBJ1-4, with TRBD1 matching 7 bases. In germline, CDR1 is SEHNR, CDR2 FQNEAQ (reference sequence). The CDR3 consists of 15 residues. With V trimmed by 2 bases and J by 5 bases, 5 bases remained unmatched. This CDR3 reads CASSLRGTVNEKLFF. CDR3 nucleotides: TGTGCCAGCAGCTTAAGGGGGACAGTAAATGAAAAACTGTTTTTT.

V usage is TRBV28 and J usage is TRBJ1-1; D may be TRBD1 (5 bases). Germline V CDR1 and CDR2: MDHEN, SYDVKM. V lost 6 bases, J lost 5 bases, and 19 bases lay in between. This CDR3 is 15 amino acids long. The CDR3 nucleotides are TGTGCCAGCAGCCAACCCGGGCGGGGGGGAACTGAAGCTTTCTTT. Amino acid sequence: CASSQPGRGGTEAFF.

V is TRBV9 and J is TRBJ2-1; the D gene is possibly TRBD2 (5 bases). The CDR3 extends over 14 amino acids. From germline, CDR1 is SGDLS and CDR2 YYNGEE. Trimming pared 2 bases from V and 4 bases from J, leaving 10 bases between. The CDR3 spells CASSVASTYNEQFF. For the CDR3, the DNA is TGTGCCAGCAGCGTGGCTAGCACATACAATGAGCAGTTCTTC.

The chain has TRBV5-4 and TRBJ2-7; D is possibly TRBD2 (5 bases). The CDR3 covers 14 residues. Trimming took off 0 bases at V and 11 bases at J, with 18 bases between the two ends. Germline V lookup: CDR1 SGHNT, CDR2 YYREEE (reference sequence). CDR3 coding DNA: TGTGCCAGCAGCTTGGGAGATAGTCTGAGGGAAAAGTACTTC. The encoded protein is CASSLGDSLREKYF.

V gene TRBV27 combines with J gene TRBJ2-2; the match to TRBD1 covers 10 bases. The CDR3 sequence is 21 residues long. V lost 7 bases to trimming and J lost 1 base; unmatched junction nucleotides: 21. Germline CDR1 MNHEY, CDR2 SMNVEV (reference sequence). CDR3 loop: CASTLGQGERATLKNTGELFF. The CDR3 nucleotides are TGTGCCAGCACCCTCGGACAGGGGGAGCGGGCAACTTTAAAGAACACCGGGGAGCTGTTTTTT.

Worth noting for this clone: The identical CDR3 is also encoded by other nucleotide sequences in the sample. V and J are TRBV18 and TRBJ1-4; the D is unclear. V was cut by 3 bases and J by 0 bases, with 5 bases left in between. CDR1 KGHSH and CDR2 LQKENI come from the germline V gene. The CDR3 extends over 14 amino acids. DNA for the CDR3: TGTGCCAGCTCACCTCCTGCAACTAATGAAAAACTGTTTTTT. Translated: CASSPPATNEKLFF.

The chain joins TRBV6-2 or TRBV6-3 to TRBJ2-7; 8 bases line up with TRBD2. V shed 2 bases, J shed 2 bases, and the junction held 5 bases outside the gene matches. CDR1 and CDR2 (germline): MNHEY, SVGEGT. The CDR3 extends over 15 amino acids. CDR3 region: CASSYLSGSPYEQYF. The CDR3 region has the DNA TGTGCCAGCAGTTACCTAAGCGGGAGTCCCTACGAGCAGTACTTC.

V is TRBV28 and J is TRBJ2-1; TRBD1 matches 9 bases. CDR3 size: 14 residues. The V gene's germline CDR1 is MDHEN and CDR2 SYDVKM. V trimming: 5 bases; J trimming: 5 bases; junction bases outside the gene matches: 4. This chain's CDR3 is CASSGGTGNNEQFF. The CDR3 nucleotides read TGTGCCAGCAGTGGGGGGACAGGGAACAATGAGCAGTTCTTC.

This chain connects TRBV11-2 to TRBJ2-7; no definite D call. This CDR3 region has 13 residues. The germline V gene has CDR1 SGHAT and CDR2 FQNNGV. V was clipped by 3 bases and J by 2 bases, with 8 bases between them. The CDR3 coding sequence is TGTGCCAGCAGCTTTGTCATAGCCTACGAGCAGTACTTC. It is translated as CASSFVIAYEQYF.

This chain joins TRBV2 and TRBJ1-4, with 7 bases that match TRBD1. The length of the CDR3 is 13 residues. Germline V lookup: CDR1 SNHLY, CDR2 FYNNEI. V lost 6 bases, J lost 10 bases, and 8 bases stayed unmatched. DNA of the CDR3: TGTGCCAGCAGCCCCCAGGGGGGTGGAAAACTGTTTTTT. Its protein is CASSPQGGGKLFF.